This T cell receptor beta chain was identified during a study of cytomegalovirus exposure and HLA in healthy donors. Study-wide context: Among several hundred genotyped donors, approximately 80% fell in the Caucasian-associated ancestry cluster. Study results and caveats: Common viral pathogens seemed, in a later analysis, to connect with several of the most significant clusters.

From germline, CDR1 is SGHTA and CDR2 FQGNSA. This CDR3 is built from 18 residues. V lost 3 bases and J lost 2; bases outside the gene matches: 13. Worth noting for this clone: The antigen is undetermined.

The PCR ran on 60 Vbeta and 13 Jbeta primers. Authors' processing steps: An analysis performed later counted about 80 million unique TCR beta chains (approximately 12 million of them shared). TCRdb's table, derived via immunoSEQ multiplex PCR, lists solely in-frame clones and lacks some. The DNA gave D and trimming, while V, J and clone size come from that table. The data contain around 130,000 clones, just under 75% of them singletons. The J gene is TRBJ1-5, the V gene TRBV7-2, with 7 positions matching TRBD1. This sequence originates from a man between 35 and 55 years old in good health and CMV-seropositive. The sample taken for sequencing was PBMCs. The CDR3 spells CASSFERIRQGGNQPQHF. DNA of the CDR3: TGTGCCAGCAGCTTTGAGCGAATCCGACAGGGCGGCAATCAGCCCCAGCATTTT. Combining the CDR3 with reference TRBV7-2 and TRBJ1-5 gives the whole variable domain GAGVSQSPSNKVTEKGKDVELRCDPISGHTALYWYRQSLGQGLEFLIYFQGNSAPDKSGLPSDRFSAERTGGSVSTLTIQRTQQEDSAVYLCASSFERIRQGGNQPQHFGDGTRLSIL.